These T cell receptor beta chains were read from a single sample in a study of T cell responses to AZD1222 COVID-19 vaccine. Sequencing was performed with immunoSEQ multiplex PCR; in TCRdb, only in-frame clones are kept and a portion is missing. This sample carries around 180,000 clones, 87% of them seen once, and the ten largest clones take less than 3%. Sequenced material: peripheral blood, taken on day 0 of AZD1222 vaccination. These receptors originate from an adult in good health. Each CDR3 is given with its conserved first and last residue. A D gene is named only where the DNA matches it firmly. Clone size, where shown, is once, few, many, or a class for clones that have expanded.

j_call d_call v_call clone_size cdr3_aa cdr3_nt
TRBJ1-4 - TRBV21-1 - CASSKPSGINEKLFF TGTGCCAGCAGCAAACCATCGGGTATTAATGAAAAACTGTTTTTT
TRBJ1-1 - TRBV12-3/TRBV12-4 few CASREGRPGAFF TGTGCCAGCAGGGAAGGCAGGCCCGGAGCTTTCTTT
TRBJ2-3 TRBD2 TRBV3-1/TRBV3-2 - CASSPLGTGGWSDTQYF TGTGCCAGCAGCCCATTAGGCACGGGAGGCTGGTCGGATACGCAGTATTTT
TRBJ2-7 TRBD2 TRBV2 - CASSPGTSVTYEQYF TGTGCCAGCAGCCCCGGGACTAGCGTAACCTACGAGCAGTACTTC
TRBJ1-2 TRBD1 TRBV30 - CAWIRDRSNYGYTF TGTGCCTGGATCCGGGACAGGAGCAACTATGGCTACACCTTC
TRBJ2-1 TRBD2 TRBV4-2 - CASSQSRGDYNEQFF TGTGCCAGCAGCCAGTCGCGGGGGGACTACAATGAGCAGTTCTTC
TRBJ1-5 - TRBV6-1 - CASSERGRGGNQPQHF TGTGCCAGCAGTGAGAGGGGCAGGGGAGGCAATCAGCCCCAGCATTTT
TRBJ2-3 - TRBV27 - CASSFWYSSTDTQYF TGTGCCAGCAGTTTCTGGTATTCTAGCACAGATACGCAGTATTTT
TRBJ2-2 - TRBV4-1 once CASSPLIRRTLNTGELFF TGCGCCAGCAGCCCGCTAATTAGGCGGACTTTAAACACCGGGGAGCTGTTTTTT
TRBJ2-2 - TRBV29-1 - CSVCLSTGELFF TGCAGCGTTTGTCTCAGCACCGGGGAGCTGTTTTTT
TRBJ2-1 - TRBV5-1 once CASSGGTRYNEQFF TGCGCCAGCAGCGGCGGGACCCGCTACAATGAGCAGTTCTTC
TRBJ1-4 - TRBV6-4 - CASREQPSNEKLFF TGTGCCAGCAGGGAACAGCCGAGTAATGAAAAACTGTTTTTT
TRBJ1-4 - TRBV3-1/TRBV3-2 - CASSQRGTNEKLFF TGTGCCAGCAGCCAAAGAGGGACTAATGAAAAACTGTTTTTT
TRBJ2-7 TRBD1 TRBV7-6 - CASSPLGQGSYEQYF TGTGCCAGCAGCCCGTTAGGACAGGGCTCCTACGAGCAGTACTTC
TRBJ1-2 - TRBV6-6 - CASSPGVNYGYTF TGTGCCAGCAGCCCCGGGGTTAACTATGGCTACACCTTC
TRBJ1-2 - TRBV7-9 - CASSLEGRDGYTF TGTGCCAGCAGCTTAGAGGGCAGGGACGGCTACACCTTC
TRBJ2-1 - TRBV7-3 - CASSLTLTTSRGEQFF TGTGCCAGCAGCTTAACGTTAACGACTTCTCGGGGTGAGCAGTTCTTC
TRBJ2-7 TRBD2 TRBV7-2 - CASSPGTSGLQSYEQYF TGTGCCAGCAGCCCCGGGACTAGCGGGTTGCAATCCTACGAGCAGTACTTC
TRBJ1-5 - TRBV5-8 - CASSPYWGRNQPQHF TGTGCCAGCAGCCCGTATTGGGGGAGGAATCAGCCCCAGCATTTT
TRBJ2-6 - TRBV30 - CAWSVQSGTNSGANVLTF TGTGCCTGGAGTGTACAGTCAGGGACCAACTCTGGGGCCAACGTCCTGACTTTC
TRBJ2-3 - TRBV6-5 - CASSSLPDVSTDTQYF TGTGCCAGCAGTTCCCTCCCGGACGTTAGCACAGATACGCAGTATTTT
TRBJ1-1 TRBD1 TRBV3-1/TRBV3-2 - CASSQFDRDLNTEAFF TGTGCCAGCAGCCAATTCGACAGGGACTTGAACACTGAAGCTTTCTTT
TRBJ2-2 TRBD2 TRBV24-1 - CATSDLASGNTGELFF TGTGCCACCAGTGATTTGGCTAGCGGGAACACCGGGGAGCTGTTTTTT
TRBJ2-2 TRBD1 TRBV24-1 - CATRRTGSTGELFF TGTGCCACCAGAAGGACAGGGAGCACCGGGGAGCTGTTTTTT
TRBJ1-1 - TRBV7-5 - CVRSLGTEAFF TGTGTCAGAAGCTTAGGAACTGAAGCTTTCTTT
TRBJ2-3 TRBD2 TRBV6-5 - CASKLAGEEDTQYF TGTGCCAGCAAACTAGCGGGAGAGGAAGATACGCAGTATTTT
TRBJ2-1 TRBD1 TRBV5-1 - CASSLGTGGYNEQFF TGCGCCAGCAGCTTGGGGACAGGGGGCTACAATGAGCAGTTCTTC
TRBJ1-6 - TRBV12-3/TRBV12-4 - CASRLGGNSPLHF TGTGCCAGCAGACTGGGGGGGAATTCACCCCTCCACTTT
TRBJ2-7 TRBD1 TRBV6-5 - CASTDRGSLEQYF TGTGCCAGTACGGACAGGGGATCCCTCGAGCAGTACTTC
TRBJ2-5 - TRBV6-5 - CASSYHTGTEETQYF TGTGCCAGCAGTTACCACACCGGGACCGAAGAGACCCAGTACTTC
TRBJ2-3 - TRBV30 - CAWRVRTGSTDTQYF TGTGCCTGGAGGGTTCGGACCGGGAGCACAGATACGCAGTATTTT
TRBJ2-7 TRBD1 TRBV7-2 - CASSLGSGTGTSYEQYF TGTGCCAGCAGCTTAGGGTCCGGGACAGGAACCTCCTACGAGCAGTACTTC
TRBJ1-6 - TRBV30 - CAWNSGTVNSPLHF TGTGCCTGGAATTCCGGGACCGTTAATTCACCCCTCCACTTT
TRBJ2-2 - TRBV28 - CASSLGGGAWGGELFF TGTGCCAGCAGTTTGGGAGGGGGCGCATGGGGCGGGGAGCTGTTTTTT
TRBJ2-7 - TRBV4-2 few CASSPDGGGGSSEQYF TGTGCCAGCAGCCCAGACGGTGGAGGAGGGAGTTCCGAGCAGTACTTC
TRBJ1-2 TRBD1 TRBV19 - CATADRDYGYTF TGTGCCACTGCGGACAGGGACTATGGCTACACCTTC
TRBJ2-1 TRBD2 TRBV10-1 few CASSVGYGGSSYNEQFF TGCGCCAGCAGTGTGGGTTACGGGGGGAGCTCCTACAATGAGCAGTTCTTC
TRBJ2-3 TRBD2 TRBV4-1 - CASSQTPRGDTDTQYF TGCGCCAGCAGCCAAACCCCTCGGGGGGACACAGATACGCAGTATTTT
TRBJ2-5 TRBD2 TRBV19 - CASPSASGRQYQETQYF TGTGCCAGCCCCTCAGCTAGCGGGAGGCAGTACCAAGAGACCCAGTACTTC
TRBJ2-1 TRBD2 TRBV10-3 - CATWAGGNEQFF TGTGCCACATGGGCGGGAGGCAATGAGCAGTTCTTC
TRBJ2-7 - TRBV5-1 - CASSLESAPAYEQYF TGCGCCAGCAGCTTGGAGTCGGCACCTGCCTACGAGCAGTACTTC
TRBJ2-7 - TRBV28 - CASRGYYEQYF TGTGCCAGCAGAGGATACTACGAGCAGTACTTC
TRBJ1-1 TRBD1 TRBV5-5 - CASSWGTVQLNTEAFF TGTGCCAGCAGCTGGGGGACAGTCCAACTGAACACTGAAGCTTTCTTT
TRBJ1-2 TRBD1 TRBV7-2 - CASSTGQGYLGYTF TGTGCCAGCAGCACCGGACAGGGGTACCTGGGCTACACCTTC
TRBJ1-1 - TRBV2 - CASNMIKGTEAFF TGTGCCAGCAATATGATCAAGGGTACTGAAGCTTTCTTT
TRBJ1-1 - TRBV19 few CATKMTPYTEAFF TGTGCCACCAAGATGACGCCGTACACTGAAGCTTTCTTT
TRBJ1-1 - TRBV12-5 once CASGLDRIPNTEAFF TGTGCTAGTGGTTTGGATCGGATCCCCAACACTGAAGCTTTCTTT